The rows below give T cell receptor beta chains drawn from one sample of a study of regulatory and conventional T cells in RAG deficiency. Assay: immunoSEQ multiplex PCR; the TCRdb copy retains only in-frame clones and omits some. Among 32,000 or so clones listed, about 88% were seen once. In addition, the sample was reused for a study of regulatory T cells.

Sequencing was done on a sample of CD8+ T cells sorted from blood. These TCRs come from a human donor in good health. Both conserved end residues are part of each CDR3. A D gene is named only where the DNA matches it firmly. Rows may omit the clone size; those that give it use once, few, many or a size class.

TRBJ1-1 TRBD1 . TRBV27 CASSPIGQGEVDTEAFF TGTGCCAGCAGTCCGATCGGGCAGGGGGAAGTCGACACTGAAGCTTTCTTT
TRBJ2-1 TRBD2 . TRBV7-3 CASSPAGGEGDEQFF TGTGCCAGCAGCCCGGCGGGGGGCGAAGGGGATGAGCAGTTCTTC
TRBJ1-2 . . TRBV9 CASSVFNQGYTF TGTGCCAGCAGCGTTTTCAACCAGGGCTACACCTTC
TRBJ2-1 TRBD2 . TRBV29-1 CSVVIAGFGEQFF TGCAGCGTTGTCATAGCGGGATTTGGTGAGCAGTTCTTC
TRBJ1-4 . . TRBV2 CASSHFGGANEKLFF TGTGCCAGCAGCCACTTTGGGGGGGCTAATGAAAAACTGTTTTTT
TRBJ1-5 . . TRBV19 CASSHRALDQPQHF TGTGCCAGTAGTCACAGGGCTTTAGATCAGCCCCAGCATTTT
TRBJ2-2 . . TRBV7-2 CASSLIRARELFF TGTGCCAGCAGCTTAATAAGAGCGAGGGAGCTGTTTTTT
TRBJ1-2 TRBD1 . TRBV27 CASSPRDRTNYGYTF TGTGCCAGCAGTCCTCGGGACAGGACCAACTATGGCTACACCTTC
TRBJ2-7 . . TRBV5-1 CASSMEGNPSSHEQYF TGCGCCAGCAGCATGGAGGGAAACCCCTCTTCCCACGAGCAGTACTTC
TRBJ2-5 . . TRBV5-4 CASSLEAPRTQYF TGTGCCAGCAGCTTGGAGGCGCCAAGGACCCAGTACTTC
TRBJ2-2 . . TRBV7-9 CASSLGTGELFF TGTGCCAGCAGCTTGGGTACCGGGGAGCTGTTTTTT
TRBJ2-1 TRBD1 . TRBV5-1 CASSLGQGLQEQFF TGCGCCAGCAGCCTAGGACAGGGCCTGCAGGAGCAGTTCTTC
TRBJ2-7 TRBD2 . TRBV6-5 CASSKAGGSYEQYF TGTGCCAGCAGTAAGGCGGGGGGATCCTACGAGCAGTACTTC
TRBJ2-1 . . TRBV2 CASRAGPSSYNEQFF TGTGCCAGCAGAGCCGGGCCGAGCTCCTACAATGAGCAGTTCTTC
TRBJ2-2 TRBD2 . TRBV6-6 CASSYMSSGSTGELFF TGTGCCAGCAGTTACATGTCTAGCGGGAGCACCGGGGAGCTGTTTTTT
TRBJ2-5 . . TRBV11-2 CASSLGLETQYF TGTGCCAGCAGCTTAGGATTGGAGACCCAGTACTTC
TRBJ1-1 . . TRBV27 CASRTDNLNTEAFF TGTGCCAGCAGAACAGACAACCTGAACACTGAAGCTTTCTTT
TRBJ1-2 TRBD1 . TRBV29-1 CSVDWDSPNYGYTF TGCAGCGTTGACTGGGACAGCCCTAACTATGGCTACACCTTC
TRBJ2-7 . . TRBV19 CASSTESSYEQYF TGTGCCAGTAGTACAGAGAGCTCCTACGAGCAGTACTTC
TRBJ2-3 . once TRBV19 CASSIWSDTQYF TGTGCCAGTAGTATTTGGTCAGATACGCAGTATTTT
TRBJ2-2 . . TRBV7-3 CASSLISTGELFF TGTGCCAGCAGCTTAATTAGCACCGGGGAGCTGTTTTTT
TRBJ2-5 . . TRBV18 CASSPRPQETQYF TGTGCCAGCTCACCACGACCCCAAGAGACCCAGTACTTC
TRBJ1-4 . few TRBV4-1 CASSQERQNNEKLFF TGCGCCAGCAGCCAAGAGAGACAGAATAATGAAAAACTGTTTTTT
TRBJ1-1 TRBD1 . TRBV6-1 CASRKQGGNTEAFF TGTGCCAGCAGGAAACAGGGGGGGAACACTGAAGCTTTCTTT
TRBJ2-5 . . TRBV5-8 CASSLVKPQTQYF TGTGCCAGCAGCTTGGTTAAGCCACAGACCCAGTACTTC
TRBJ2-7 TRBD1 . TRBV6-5 CASSARDRDHEQYF TGTGCCAGCAGTGCCCGGGACAGGGACCACGAGCAGTACTTC
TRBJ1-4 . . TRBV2 CASSEGGQFGEKLFF TGTGCCAGCAGTGAAGGGGGGCAGTTTGGTGAAAAACTGTTTTTT
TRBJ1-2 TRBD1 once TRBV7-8 CASSPGTGEPYGYTF TGTGCCAGCAGCCCGGGGACAGGAGAGCCCTATGGCTACACCTTC
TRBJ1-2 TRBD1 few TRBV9 CASSPRDRTPYGYTF TGTGCCAGCAGCCCACGGGACAGAACCCCCTATGGCTACACCTTC
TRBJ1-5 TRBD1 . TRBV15 CATSEGDRAGQHF TGTGCCACCAGCGAAGGTGACAGGGCAGGCCAGCATTTT
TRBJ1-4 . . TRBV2 CASSVISTVREGREKLFF TGTGCCAGCAGTGTGATATCAACGGTGAGGGAGGGTCGGGAAAAACTGTTTTTT
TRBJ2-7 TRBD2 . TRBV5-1 CASSSGLAGKSSYEQYF TGCGCCAGCAGCTCCGGACTAGCGGGGAAAAGCTCCTACGAGCAGTACTTC
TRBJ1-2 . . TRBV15 CATSRDLLRAANYGYTF TGTGCCACCAGCAGAGACTTGCTTAGGGCCGCTAACTATGGCTACACCTTC
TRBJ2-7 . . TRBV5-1 CASTPSRLGDEQYF TGCGCCAGCACACCCTCGAGGCTGGGGGACGAGCAGTACTTC
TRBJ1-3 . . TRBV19 CASSPKPASSGNTIYF TGTGCCAGTAGTCCCAAACCGGCATCCTCTGGAAACACCATATATTTT
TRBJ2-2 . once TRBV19 CASSQGGNTGELFF TGTGCCAGTAGTCAGGGGGGCAACACCGGGGAGCTGTTTTTT
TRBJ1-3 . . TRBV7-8 CASSLDSIIFNTIYF TGTGCCAGCAGCCTAGACAGTATCATCTTCAACACCATATATTTT
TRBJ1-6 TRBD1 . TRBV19 CASSIDHETGGYSPLHF TGTGCCAGTAGTATAGATCACGAGACAGGGGGCTATTCACCCCTCCACTTT
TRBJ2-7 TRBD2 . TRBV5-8 CASSPLAGVSLTYEQYF TGTGCCAGCAGCCCACTAGCGGGGGTGTCCTTAACCTACGAGCAGTACTTC
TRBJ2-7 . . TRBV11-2 CASSYLSYEQYF TGTGCCAGCAGCTACCTATCCTACGAGCAGTACTTC
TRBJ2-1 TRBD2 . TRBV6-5 CASGVAGGGYNEQFF TGTGCCAGCGGGGTTGCGGGAGGGGGCTACAATGAGCAGTTCTTC
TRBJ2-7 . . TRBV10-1 CASSSGALNEQYF TGCGCCAGCAGCTCGGGGGCCTTGAACGAGCAGTACTTC
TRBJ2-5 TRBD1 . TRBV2 CAMPGQGRRETQYF TGTGCCATGCCGGGACAGGGAAGACGGGAGACCCAGTACTTC
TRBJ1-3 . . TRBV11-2 CASSLEGRTGNTIYF TGTGCCAGCAGCTTAGAAGGCAGAACAGGAAACACCATATATTTT
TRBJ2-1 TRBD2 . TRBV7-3 CASSLMGPGTSGGQGNEQFF TGTGCCAGCAGCTTAATGGGACCCGGGACTAGCGGGGGACAGGGGAATGAGCAGTTCTTC
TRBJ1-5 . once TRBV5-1 CASSREGSQPQHF TGCGCCAGCAGCCGTGAGGGGAGTCAGCCCCAGCATTTT
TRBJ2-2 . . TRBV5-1 CASSLEGPGELFF TGCGCCAGCAGCTTGGAGGGACCCGGGGAGCTGTTTTTT
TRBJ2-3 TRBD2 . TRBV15 CATSRDYTSGPTDTQYF TGTGCCACCAGCAGAGATTATACTAGCGGACCAACAGATACGCAGTATTTT
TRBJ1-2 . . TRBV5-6 CASTKVGGAGNYGYTF TGTGCCAGCACCAAGGTGGGGGGAGCAGGGAACTATGGCTACACCTTC
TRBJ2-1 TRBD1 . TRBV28 CASSLWTGTNEQFF TGTGCCAGCAGTCTGTGGACAGGCACTAATGAGCAGTTCTTC
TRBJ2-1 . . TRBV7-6 CASSLGPGDNEQFF TGTGCCAGCAGCTTAGGTCCGGGGGACAATGAGCAGTTCTTC
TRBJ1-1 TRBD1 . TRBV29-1 CSVWTGENTEAFF TGCAGCGTCTGGACAGGGGAGAACACTGAAGCTTTCTTT
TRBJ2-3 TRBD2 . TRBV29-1 CSVGQALAGRTDTQYF TGCAGCGTTGGTCAGGCACTAGCGGGACGCACAGATACGCAGTATTTT
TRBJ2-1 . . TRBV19 CASSMGFGNEQFF TGTGCCAGTAGTATGGGATTCGGGAATGAGCAGTTCTTC
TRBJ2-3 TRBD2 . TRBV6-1 CASSERTSGGPMQDTQYF TGTGCCAGCAGTGAGCGGACTAGCGGGGGCCCTATGCAAGATACGCAGTATTTT
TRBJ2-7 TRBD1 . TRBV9 CASSVGTGRSVYEQYF TGTGCCAGCAGCGTAGGGACAGGGAGGTCTGTCTACGAGCAGTACTTC
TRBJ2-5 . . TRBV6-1 CASSEWGSGGTQYF TGTGCCAGCAGTGAGTGGGGATCGGGTGGGACCCAGTACTTC
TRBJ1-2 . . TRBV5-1 CASSLEGGLFSGRNHYGYTF TGCGCCAGCAGCTTGGAGGGGGGGCTCTTTTCGGGCAGAAATCACTATGGCTACACCTTC
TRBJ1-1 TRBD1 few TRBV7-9 CASSLGSGGTEAFF TGTGCCAGCAGCTTAGGATCAGGGGGCACTGAAGCTTTCTTT